Presented here are 13 T cell receptor beta chains from one specimen sequenced in a study of CD8 T cells in ankylosing spondylitis. Their cognate antigens are unknown. TCRdb used MiXCR to reprocess the 5' RACE reads, holding one entry per CDR3 protein. The sample contains some 840,000 distinct CDR3 sequences, approximately 10% of which appear only once. Overall study results and limits: Roughly eight highly homologous variants made up a TCR beta motif, and this motif appeared characteristic of ankylosing spondylitis blood.

The material sequenced was blood, either unsorted or a sorted T cell fraction (not recorded which). These receptors originate from a male donor with ankylosing spondylitis.

The chain couples TRBV3-1 to TRBJ2-6; D not certain. Germline V gene sequence: CDR1 LGHDT, CDR2 YNNKEL (reference sequence). The CDR3 has 17 residues. Trimming removed 0 bases at V and 2 bases at J, with 11 bases between. For the CDR3, the DNA is TGTGCCAGCAGCCAAGATCGGTGGCAGGCTGGGGCCAACGTCCTGACTTTC. Protein product: CASSQDRWQAGANVLTF.

The chain joins TRBV10-3 to TRBJ1-1; TRBD1 might be the D (5 bases). The V end was cut by 2 bases, the J end by 4 bases, with 8 bases between. Germline V gene lookup returns CDR1 ENHRY and CDR2 SYGVKD. The CDR3 has 13 residues. The CDR3 sequence: CAISEAGTTEAFF. DNA of the CDR3: TGTGCCATCAGTGAGGCAGGGACCACTGAAGCTTTCTTT.

This clonotype was seen a single time. The V gene is TRBV10-3, the J gene TRBJ2-7; no clear D gene. Germline V CDR1 and CDR2: ENHRY, SYGVKD. This CDR3 has 14 amino acids. V was pared by 0 bases and J by 3 bases, with 9 bases between. The CDR3 DNA reads as TGTGCCATCAGTGAGTCCCGAAGGCTCTACGAGCAGTACTTC. Its translation is CAISESRRLYEQYF.

The J gene is TRBJ2-7, the V gene TRBV7-8; D not certain. The CDR3 loop spans 14 amino acids. Germline loops: CDR1 SGHVS, CDR2 FQNEAQ. Trimming removed 1 base at V and 5 bases at J, with 12 bases between. Here the CDR3 DNA reads TGTGCCAGCAGCTTAGGGTTTAAGGTCAACGAGCAGTACTTC. The encoded protein is CASSLGFKVNEQYF.

V gene TRBV27 combines with J gene TRBJ2-7, with TRBD1 matching 9 bases. The CDR3 length is 15 residues. Per the germline V gene, CDR1 is MNHEY and CDR2 is SMNVEV (reference sequence). The V and J ends lost 5 bases and 6 bases, in that order; junction bases with no gene match: 11. In DNA form, the CDR3 reads TGTGCCAGCAGTCCCTGGGACAGGGTAAGAAGCGAGCAGTACTTC. It yields the protein CASSPWDRVRSEQYF.

The table lists this clonotype with a few counts. A clone one base away is much larger, so this may be a read error. The rearrangement joins TRBV2 to TRBJ2-3, with D hard to call. The germline V gene has CDR1 SNHLY and CDR2 FYNNEI. This CDR3 has 11 residues. Between the trimmed V and J ends, which lost 2 bases and 6 bases, there was a span of 3 bases. CDR3 nucleotides: TGTGCCAGCAGTGAAATGGATACGCAGTATTTT. The encoded protein is CASSEMDTQYF.

The V call is TRBV4-2, the J call TRBJ2-2; no clear D gene. V was shortened by 1 base and J by 1 base, with 7 bases between the two germline ends. The CDR3 spans 15 residues. CDR1 is LGHNA and CDR2 is YNFKEQ in the germline V gene. CDR3: CASSQVLLNTGELFF. The CDR3 region has the DNA TGTGCCAGCAGCCAAGTGCTATTGAACACCGGGGAGCTGTTTTTT.

The chain links TRBV5-5 to TRBJ2-3; D is possibly TRBD1 (6 bases). The CDR3 totals 14 residues. Germline-derived CDR1 and CDR2 are SGHKS and YYEKEE (reference sequence). Between the trimmed V and J ends, which lost 7 bases and 6 bases, there was a span of 18 bases. CDR3 sequence (DNA): TGTGCCAGCCTACAGGGACAACTTTGGGATACGCAGTATTTT. Protein sequence: CASLQGQLWDTQYF. The full variable domain, its missing parts supplied by reference TRBV5-5 and TRBJ2-3, is DAGVTQSPTHLIKTRGQQVTLRCSPISGHKSVSWYQQVLGQGPQFIFQYYEKEERGRGNFPDRFSARQFPNYSSELNVNALLLGDSALYLCASLQGQLWDTQYFGPGTRLTVL.

This clonotype has a count of ten or more. Here the CDR3 reads CASSGGAPNGEQFF. DNA for the CDR3: TGCGCCAGCAGTGGTGGGGCCCCTAATGGTGAGCAGTTCTTC. The chain combines TRBV10-1 with TRBJ2-1, with a tentative D call TRBD1 (5 bases). Trimming removed 4 bases from V and 9 bases from J, with 16 bases in between. The CDR3 is 14 amino acids. CDR1 and CDR2 from the germline V gene are WNHNN and SYGVQD (reference sequence).

In this sample, this clonotype turned up many times. The chain carries TRBV5-1 and TRBJ2-5, with TRBD2 matching over 8 bases. The CDR3 has 13 amino acids. Germline trimming cut 3 bases from V and 4 bases from J; bases unmatched to any gene: 2. From germline, CDR1 is SGHRS and CDR2 YFSETQ. The CDR3 is CASSSGGGETQYF. The CDR3 DNA reads as TGCGCCAGCAGCTCCGGGGGGGGAGAGACCCAGTACTTC.

There are a few counts of this clonotype. The genes are TRBV20-1 and TRBJ2-1; TRBD2 matches at 8 bases. The V gene's germline CDR1 is DFQATT and CDR2 SNEGSKA (reference sequence). CDR3 length: 16 amino acids. Trimming cost V 0 bases and J 0 bases; bases outside gene matches: 4. The CDR3, as DNA: TGCAGTGCTAGAGATCGGGGGGGACTCTCCTACAATGAGCAGTTCTTC. This gives the protein CSARDRGGLSYNEQFF.

This clonotype has at least ten counts. The rearrangement uses TRBV12-3 or TRBV12-4 and TRBJ1-5, with D uncertain. The CDR3 length is 11 residues. V was cut by 4 bases and J by 9 bases, with 7 bases left in between. The CDR3 is CASSSEGPQHF. CDR3 bases: TGTGCCAGCAGTTCCGAGGGGCCCCAGCATTTT.

Of note for this clonotype: A read error may explain this, as a much larger clone is one base away. The chain is built from TRBV20-1 and TRBJ2-3; D remains ambiguous. From germline, CDR1 is DFQATT and CDR2 SNEGSKA (reference sequence). This CDR3 has 14 residues. Trimming cost V 1 base and J 2 bases, with 10 bases left between them. The CDR3 DNA sequence: TGCAGTGCTAGAGTTAAGGCGTACACAGATACGCAGTATTTT. It yields the protein CSARVKAYTDTQYF.